The sequence of this T cell receptor (beta chain) was determined in a study of graft-versus-host responses after intestinal transplantation. Using immunoSEQ multiplex PCR, the repertoire was profiled, and TCRdb retains in-frame clones only, with some absent. The sample lists over 80,000 clones, around 91% occurring once. Comment on this clone: Its specificity is unknown.

V was clipped by 0 bases and J by 0 bases; unmatched bases: 5. The CDR3 is 18 amino acids. CDR1 and CDR2 (germline): SGHRS, YFSETQ. General study results and limits: The recipient marrow held GvH clones, and some of them showed up first in ileum or blood.

This clonotype was sampled from a human donor who was the organ donor for an intestinal transplant. The source material was unstimulated CD4+ T cells sorted from spleen or lymph node cells, sampled before transplant. This chain uses TRBV5-1 with TRBJ2-3; 12 bases agree with TRBD2. DNA of the CDR3: TGCGCCAGCAGCTTGGCTAGCGGGGGGGCCCCAAGCACAGATACGCAGTATTTT. Its translation is CASSLASGGAPSTDTQYF. Complete variable domain (other parts from reference TRBV5-1 and TRBJ2-3): KAGVTQTPRYLIKTRGQQVTLSCSPISGHRSVSWYQQTPGQGLQFLFEYFSETQRNKGNFPGRFSGRQFSNSRSEMNVSTLELGDSALYLCASSLASGGAPSTDTQYFGPGTRLTVL.